Shown below are 13 T cell receptor beta chains from a single sample sequenced in a study of T cells in Graves' hyperthyroidism and ophthalmopathy. Researchers amplified the TCR beta CDR3 regions from RNA transcripts. The HTBI primer set drove a first-round RT-PCR of the TCR CDR3. MiXCR, applied by TCRdb to the multiplex PCR reads, yields one record per CDR3 protein. The sample lists nearly 600,000 distinct CDR3 sequences; more than 11% were seen once. The specimen sequenced was blood. The source is a woman aged 30 to 39 with Graves' hyperthyroidism that later progressed to Graves' ophthalmopathy.

This clonotype was observed a few times. The V gene is TRBV5-4, the J gene TRBJ1-1, with TRBD1 matching over 7 bases. Germline CDR1 SGHNT, CDR2 YYREEE (reference sequence). The CDR3 is 14 amino acids. Trimming took 4 bases from V and 1 from J; bases not matched to a gene: 4. CDR3 residues: CASSPDRWNTEAFF. Here the CDR3 DNA reads TGTGCCAGCAGCCCGGACAGGTGGAACACTGAAGCTTTCTTT.

This clonotype was observed many times. The genes are TRBV2 and TRBJ1-1; TRBD1 might be the D (6 bases). The germline V gene has CDR1 SNHLY and CDR2 FYNNEI. CDR3 length equals 14 residues. The germline V and J ends were trimmed by 8 bases and 5 bases, with 18 bases remaining between them. Here the CDR3 reads CASHVQGILTEAFF. DNA for the CDR3: TGTGCCAGCCATGTACAGGGAATCTTAACTGAAGCTTTCTTT.

The chain carries TRBV5-6 and TRBJ1-3; D not certain. Germline-derived CDR1 and CDR2 are SGHDT and YYEEEE. The CDR3 extends over 15 amino acids. Trimming stripped 0 bases from V and 3 bases from J, with 10 bases between. CDR3 DNA sequence: TGTGCCAGCAGCTTGGCGGCAGTCTATGGAAACACCATATATTTT. Residues: CASSLAAVYGNTIYF.

CDR3 DNA: TGCGCCAGCAGCCGCACAGGGTTCACAGATACGCAGTATTTT. Protein product: CASSRTGFTDTQYF. The chain has TRBV5-1 and TRBJ2-3; D is perhaps TRBD1 (6 bases). V lost 4 bases to trimming and J lost 2 bases, with 11 bases between them. The CDR3 sequence is 14 residues long. Germline loops: CDR1 SGHRS, CDR2 YFSETQ.

The gene calls are TRBV7-9 and TRBJ1-1; tentatively, D is TRBD1 (6 bases). This CDR3 spans 14 amino acids. Germline CDR1 reads SEHNR; CDR2 reads FQNEAQ (reference sequence). Trimming stripped 2 bases from V and 4 bases from J, with 11 bases between. Here the CDR3 DNA reads TGTGCCAGCAGCTTAATGACAGGCCCCACTGAAGCTTTCTTT. It codes for CASSLMTGPTEAFF.

This clonotype was detected many times. The chain is built from TRBV5-1 and TRBJ2-3; the match to TRBD2 covers 10 bases. The CDR3 runs to 14 residues. Per germline, CDR1 SGHRS and CDR2 YFSETQ. J lost 7 bases, V lost 0 bases, and 2 bases had no gene match. CDR3 region: CASSLASGGNTQYF. The CDR3 DNA reads as TGCGCCAGCAGCTTGGCTAGCGGGGGCAATACGCAGTATTTT.

In this sample, this clonotype turned up many times. This chain links TRBV28 with TRBJ1-5; 7 bases line up with TRBD1. This CDR3 region has 14 residues. The germline CDR1 and CDR2 sequences are MDHEN and SYDVKM. Trimming took 8 bases from V and 3 from J; bases not matched to a gene: 7. The CDR3 coding sequence is TGTGCCAGCTGCATAACAGGGGCCAATCAGCCCCAGCATTTT. Translation gives CASCITGANQPQHF.

This clonotype was seen repeatedly, ten times or more. CDR3 nucleotides: TGTGCCAGCTCACCACTGGGGGCCCATCCTAACACTGAAGCTTTCTTT. Protein product: CASSPLGAHPNTEAFF. This sequence joins TRBV18 and TRBJ1-1; D perhaps matches TRBD1 (6 bases). V was cut by 1 base and J by 2 bases, with 14 bases left in between. Per the germline V gene, CDR1 is KGHSH and CDR2 is LQKENI. This CDR3 is built from 16 residues.

The table lists this clonotype with a few counts. This chain joins TRBV30 and TRBJ1-1; no definite D call. The CDR3 extends over 13 amino acids. CDR1 and CDR2 (germline): GTSNPN, SVGIG (reference sequence). With 5 bases removed from V and 3 bases from J, the gap between germline ends came to 13 bases. The CDR3 DNA follows: TGTGCCTGGGAGGGCGCAGCCTACACTGAAGCTTTCTTT. This gives the protein CAWEGAAYTEAFF.

This clonotype was observed at least ten times. V is TRBV30 and J is TRBJ2-7; possible D gene TRBD2, 6 bases. This CDR3 has 15 amino acids. With 4 bases removed from V and 0 bases from J, the gap between germline ends came to 16 bases. Germline CDR1 GTSNPN, CDR2 SVGIG (reference sequence). CDR3 residues: CAWTPQDGSSYEQYF. CDR3 nucleotide sequence: TGTGCCTGGACCCCCCAGGACGGGAGCTCCTACGAGCAGTACTTC. Complete variable domain (other parts from reference TRBV30 and TRBJ2-7): SQTIHQWPATLVQPVGSPLSLECTVEGTSNPNLYWYRQAAGRGLQLLFYSVGIGQISSEVPQNLSASRPQDRQFILSSKKLLLSDSGFYLCAWTPQDGSSYEQYFGPGTRLTVT.

This clonotype was observed at least ten times. This chain joins TRBV24-1 and TRBJ2-1; 14 bases fit TRBD2. This CDR3 region has 16 residues. Per the germline V gene, CDR1 is KGHDR and CDR2 is SFDVKD. Trimming took 4 bases from V and 5 from J; bases not matched to a gene: 3. CDR3 amino acids: CATSERTSGRNNEQFF. For the CDR3, the DNA is TGTGCCACCAGTGAAAGGACTAGCGGGAGGAACAATGAGCAGTTCTTC.

The chain links TRBV6-2 or TRBV6-3 to TRBJ1-1, with D hard to call. V was trimmed by 0 bases and J by 0 bases, leaving 11 bases between them. Looked up from germline, CDR1 is MNHEY and CDR2 is SVGEGT. This CDR3 spans 16 amino acids. This CDR3 is CASSYSMAELNTEAFF. CDR3 bases: TGTGCCAGCAGTTACTCGATGGCGGAGTTGAACACTGAAGCTTTCTTT.

This clonotype was observed many times. This chain connects TRBV12-3 or TRBV12-4 to TRBJ1-2; weak D call: TRBD1 (5 bases). Trimming shortened V by 7 bases and J by 1 base, and 7 bases separated the two germline ends. The CDR3 loop spans 12 amino acids. This chain's CDR3 is CASTGFNYGYTF. The CDR3 nucleotides read TGTGCCAGCACAGGGTTTAACTATGGCTACACCTTC.